These T cell receptor beta chains were read from a single sample in a study of CD8 T cells in Susac syndrome. MiXCR, applied by TCRdb to the immunoSEQ multiplex PCR reads, yields one record per CDR3 protein. The sample has some 180,000 distinct CDR3 sequences; roughly 94% are singletons. The material sequenced was CD4+ T cells from PBMCs. The receptor set was obtained from a human donor with Susac syndrome. Both conserved end residues are part of each CDR3. D genes are given only for firm matches. Expanded clones are given a class, and other clones once, few, many or no size at all.

>TRBJ2-1|-|-|TRBV19
TGTGCCAGTAGTATATGGGGTAATGAGCAGTTCTTC
CASSIWGNEQFF
>TRBJ2-1|-|-|TRBV23-1
TGCGCCAGCAGGGCCAGACAGCCTCGCTCCTACAATGAGCAGTTCTTC
CASRARQPRSYNEQFF
>TRBJ1-3|-|TRBD1|TRBV29-1
TGCAGCGTCGATATAGGGACAGGAAGCTCTGGAAACACCATATATTTT
CSVDIGTGSSGNTIYF
>TRBJ2-7|-|-|TRBV29-1
TGCAGCGTTGAACTGCGACGTACCGGGACGACGTGGGGCGAGCAGTACTTC
CSVELRRTGTTWGEQYF
>TRBJ2-7|-|TRBD2|TRBV28
TGTGCCAGCAGTCCCTTCACTAGCGTTGCCTACGAGCAGTACTTC
CASSPFTSVAYEQYF
>TRBJ2-3|-|-|TRBV5-1
TGCGCCAGCAGCTTGGGTACCAGCTATACCACAGATACGCAGTATTTT
CASSLGTSYTTDTQYF
>TRBJ2-7|-|TRBD1|TRBV18
TGTGCCAGCTCAAGAAGGACAGGGCCCCCGCTAGAGCAGTACTTC
CASSRRTGPPLEQYF
>TRBJ1-4|-|-|TRBV30
TGTGCCTGGGGCGATATTGAAAAACTGTTTTTT
CAWGDIEKLFF
>TRBJ2-1|-|-|TRBV30
TGTGCCTGGAGTCCTAGCAGGAGCTCCTACAATGAGCAGTTCTTC
CAWSPSRSSYNEQFF
>TRBJ2-7|-|-|TRBV3-1
TGTGCCAGCAGTGGGGGCGCTTTCTCCTACGAGCAGTACTTC
CASSGGAFSYEQYF
>TRBJ1-5|-|TRBD1|TRBV27
TGTGCCAGCAGTTTTCGGACAGGCCTTAATCAGCCCCAGCATTTT
CASSFRTGLNQPQHF
>TRBJ2-1|once|-|TRBV11-2
TGTGCCAGCAGCTTAGACCCGCCGCCTTCCTACAATGAGCAGTTCTTC
CASSLDPPPSYNEQFF
>TRBJ2-7|-|-|TRBV7-2
TGTGCCAGCAGCCTAGGACATCTCTCCTACGAGCAGTACTTC
CASSLGHLSYEQYF